The 29 T cell receptor beta chains below come from one sample, sequenced in a study of CD4 T cells in relation to SARS-CoV-2 and coronaviruses. No cognate antigen is known for these TCRs. Clones were read by immunoSEQ multiplex PCR, and TCRdb kept only the in-frame ones, dropping some. Of about 43,000 clones in the sample, 82% were seen once. The specimen sequenced was naive CD4+ T cells from PBMCs, cultured in vitro. Subset specified: naive CD4+ T cells isolated by negative enrichment. These receptors were obtained from an adult with COVID-19.

This clone has more than one count but fewer than ten. Distinct nucleotide sequences in the sample also encode this CDR3. The chain couples TRBV18 to TRBJ2-7; 7 bases match TRBD1. Germline CDR1 reads KGHSH; CDR2 reads LQKENI. This CDR3 is built from 13 residues. With 3 bases clipped from V and 4 bases from J, the junction kept 3 bases outside the gene matches. The CDR3 loop reads CASSPRDSYEQYF. The CDR3 DNA sequence: TGTGCCAGCTCACCCCGGGACAGTTACGAGCAGTACTTC.

This clone has a single count. The V call is TRBV11-1, the J call TRBJ2-2, with a possible D match to TRBD2 (6 bases). Per germline, CDR1 SGHAT and CDR2 FQDESV (reference sequence). Trimming took 2 bases from V and 1 from J, leaving 8 bases between them. The length of the CDR3 is 15 residues. CDR3 loop: CASSLIGRNTGELFF. CDR3 in DNA: TGTGCCAGCAGCTTAATCGGGAGGAACACCGGGGAGCTGTTTTTT.

This chain joins TRBV14 and TRBJ2-5; D call uncertain. Trimming took 4 bases from V and 0 from J, leaving 12 bases between them. Germline V gene data show CDR1 as SGHDN and CDR2 as FVKESK. CDR3 length: 15 residues. This CDR3 is CASSRHSLNQETQYF. The CDR3 DNA reads TGTGCCAGCAGCCGACACAGCCTGAACCAAGAGACCCAGTACTTC.

The J gene is TRBJ2-3, the V gene TRBV11-2; TRBD2 aligns across 11 bases. The germline V gene encodes CDR1 SGHAT and CDR2 FQNNGV. This CDR3 comprises 17 residues. Trimming removed 0 bases from V and 0 bases from J; junction bases left unmatched: 2. DNA of the CDR3: TGTGCCAGCAGCTTAGATCGGACTAGCGGGAGCACAGATACGCAGTATTTT. It specifies CASSLDRTSGSTDTQYF.

This chain connects TRBV7-3 to TRBJ2-6, with D tentatively TRBD2 (5 bases). The V gene lost 4 bases and the J gene lost 1 base, with 8 bases spanning the gap. CDR3 length: 15 residues. The V gene's germline CDR1 is SGHTA and CDR2 FQGTGA. CDR3 sequence reads: CASSYGNSGANVLTF. The CDR3, as DNA: TGTGCCAGCAGCTACGGGAATTCTGGGGCCAACGTCCTGACTTTC.

This sequence joins TRBV9 and TRBJ2-1; 9 bases agree with TRBD2. Losses at the gene ends were 1 base for V and 7 bases for J; bases not matched to a gene: 6. The germline gives CDR1 SGDLS, CDR2 YYNGEE. CDR3 length: 15 residues. CDR3 nucleotides: TGTGCCAGCAGCGTAAGAGGCGGGAGGGGTAATGAGCAGTTCTTC. Translated, it gives CASSVRGGRGNEQFF.

This clone appeared a few times. V usage is TRBV3-1 (or the pseudogene TRBV3-2) and J usage is TRBJ2-1; D is perhaps TRBD1 or TRBD2 (5 bases each). From germline, CDR1 is LGHDT and CDR2 YNNKEL (reference sequence). The CDR3 totals 17 residues. Between the trimmed V and J ends, which lost 0 bases and 0 bases, there was a span of 12 bases. This chain's CDR3 is CASSQDLWGSSYNEQFF. The CDR3 coding sequence is TGTGCCAGCAGCCAAGATCTTTGGGGGAGCTCCTACAATGAGCAGTTCTTC.

The gene calls are TRBV3-1 (or the pseudogene TRBV3-2) and TRBJ2-1; the D is unclear. Germline V gives CDR1 LGHDT, CDR2 YNNKEL (reference sequence). This CDR3 has 15 amino acids. The V end was cut by 5 bases, the J end by 3 bases, with 14 bases between. CDR3 region: CASSKSWRGYNEQFF. The CDR3 DNA reads TGTGCCAGCAGCAAAAGTTGGAGAGGCTACAATGAGCAGTTCTTC.

The J gene is TRBJ2-1, the V gene TRBV5-1; D perhaps matches TRBD1 (6 bases). This CDR3 contains 13 residues. V shed 4 bases and J shed 4 bases, with 9 bases lying between them. Germline V lookup: CDR1 SGHRS, CDR2 YFSETQ. The CDR3 reads CASSRDRYNEQFF. As DNA, the CDR3 is TGCGCCAGCAGCCGAGACAGGTACAATGAGCAGTTCTTC.

This rearrangement joins TRBV29-1 to TRBJ2-1; 9 nucleotides match TRBD2. In germline, CDR1 is SQVTM, CDR2 ANQGSEA. J gave up 0 bases and V 4 bases, and 1 base lay outside the gene matches. There are 14 residues in the CDR3. CDR3 DNA: TGCAGCGTTGGACTAGCGGTCTCCTACAATGAGCAGTTCTTC. Amino acid sequence: CSVGLAVSYNEQFF.

This clone was observed a handful of times. V is TRBV6-5 and J is TRBJ1-4; TRBD1 matches 7 bases. CDR3 length equals 13 residues. The germline V gene encodes CDR1 MNHEY and CDR2 SVGAGI. Trimming cost V 7 bases and J 6 bases; bases outside gene matches: 5. DNA of the CDR3: TGTGCCAGCACAGGACAGGTAGATGAAAAACTGTTTTTT. This codes for CASTGQVDEKLFF.

This chain joins TRBV29-1 and TRBJ2-7, with D maybe TRBD1 (6 bases). CDR1 and CDR2 from the germline V gene are SQVTM and ANQGSEA. Deletions cut 5 bases from V and 7 bases from J, with 21 bases between. This CDR3 has 14 amino acids. CDR3 coding DNA: TGCAGCGTTTGTACAGGCAGGGGTTCGCGGGAGCAGTACTTC. Amino acids: CSVCTGRGSREQYF.

This chain joins TRBV10-3 and TRBJ1-3; no clear D. Trimming stripped 4 bases from V and 8 bases from J, with 15 bases between. From germline, CDR1 is ENHRY and CDR2 SYGVKD. The CDR3 is 14 residues long. This chain's CDR3 is CAISAVGIEDTIYF. For the CDR3, the DNA is TGTGCCATCAGTGCTGTAGGGATTGAAGACACCATATATTTT.

The rearrangement links TRBV7-2 to TRBJ2-3; D is undetermined. Germline V gene sequence: CDR1 SGHTA, CDR2 FQGNSA. V lost 1 base to trimming and J lost 0 bases, with 5 bases between them. The CDR3 contains 14 residues. Here the CDR3 reads CASSLVGSTDTQYF. CDR3 in DNA: TGTGCCAGCAGCTTAGTGGGAAGCACAGATACGCAGTATTTT.

The chain couples TRBV30 to TRBJ2-7, with a weak D call TRBD1 (5 bases). Looked up from germline, CDR1 is GTSNPN and CDR2 is SVGIG (reference sequence). V gave up 3 bases and J gave up 4 bases, with 13 bases separating them. This CDR3 contains 13 residues. The CDR3 region is CAWSFQGFYEQYF. Here the CDR3 DNA reads TGTGCCTGGAGCTTTCAGGGTTTTTACGAGCAGTACTTC.

The chain recombines TRBV3-1 (or the pseudogene TRBV3-2) with TRBJ2-3, with 11 positions matching TRBD2. Germline CDR1 and CDR2: LGHDT and YNNKEL (reference sequence). Trimming took 4 bases from V and 4 from J; bases not matched to a gene: 1. The CDR3 has 14 residues. The CDR3 loop reads CASSLAGGADTQYF. The CDR3 nucleotides read TGTGCCAGCAGCCTAGCGGGAGGGGCAGATACGCAGTATTTT.

This clone was seen only a few times. The rearrangement joins TRBV5-4 to TRBJ2-1; D is ambiguous. Between the trimmed V and J ends, which lost 0 bases and 8 bases, there was a span of 9 bases. Germline assignment: CDR1 SGHNT and CDR2 YYREEE (reference sequence). CDR3 size: 13 residues. The CDR3 region is CASSLVFLDEQFF. DNA for the CDR3: TGTGCCAGCAGCTTGGTTTTTTTGGATGAGCAGTTCTTC.

J is TRBJ2-2 and V is TRBV18, with TRBD1 matching over 10 bases. In germline, CDR1 is KGHSH, CDR2 LQKENI. The CDR3 runs to 17 residues. Unmatched junction bases numbered 3, after V lost 2 bases and J lost 0 bases. CDR3 nucleotide sequence: TGTGCCAGCTCACCATCGACAGGGGGCGCGAACACCGGGGAGCTGTTTTTT. Amino acid sequence: CASSPSTGGANTGELFF.

V and J are TRBV10-3 and TRBJ1-3; no definite D call. The germline V and J ends were trimmed by 4 bases and 4 bases, with 8 bases remaining between them. From germline, CDR1 is ENHRY and CDR2 SYGVKD. This CDR3 has 13 amino acids. The CDR3 DNA follows: TGTGCCATCAGTGGAGTTGGGGGAAACACCATATATTTT. Residues: CAISGVGGNTIYF.

This clone was recorded only once. V usage is TRBV6-5 and J usage is TRBJ1-4; D not certain. The germline CDR1 and CDR2 sequences are MNHEY and SVGAGI. The CDR3 totals 13 residues. The V and J ends lost 8 bases and 7 bases respectively, with 14 bases between them. The CDR3 region has the DNA TGTGCCAGCTCCCGGGTTTGGGGTGAAAAACTGTTTTTT. This translates into CASSRVWGEKLFF.

There are a few counts of this clone. The rearrangement joins TRBV27 to TRBJ2-1; D is unclear. V lost 2 bases and J 9 bases, leaving 5 bases between the germline ends. Germline CDR1 MNHEY, CDR2 SMNVEV (reference sequence). The CDR3 spans 11 residues. CDR3 protein: CASSLGPEQFF. The CDR3, as DNA: TGTGCCAGCAGTTTAGGGCCTGAGCAGTTCTTC.

The V call is TRBV7-9, the J call TRBJ2-5; maybe TRBD2 (5 bases). Per germline, CDR1 SEHNR and CDR2 FQNEAQ (reference sequence). The CDR3 has 14 residues. Trimming shortened V by 1 base and J by 3 bases, and 9 bases separated the two germline ends. Written as DNA, the CDR3 is TGTGCCAGCAGCTTAGTTATCGGGGAAGAGACCCAGTACTTC. Its protein product is CASSLVIGEETQYF.

There are a few counts of this clone. For the CDR3, the DNA is TGTGCCAGCAGTTTTACGAGCGGATACACAGATACGCAGTATTTT. Protein sequence: CASSFTSGYTDTQYF. The chain links TRBV5-6 to TRBJ2-3, with TRBD2 as a possible D gene (5 bases). CDR3 length: 15 amino acids. Germline CDR1 reads SGHDT; CDR2 reads YYEEEE. V shed 5 bases and J shed 2 bases, with 15 bases lying between them.

This clone was seen a single time. The V gene is TRBV12-5, the J gene TRBJ1-1, with no clear D. V lost 0 bases, J lost 8 bases, and 7 bases lay in between. This CDR3 has 12 residues. Germline CDR1 is LGHNT and CDR2 is FRNRAP. CDR3 in DNA: TGTGCTAGTGGTTTGGTCCCGGGAGAAGCTTTCTTT. It specifies CASGLVPGEAFF.

This sequence joins TRBV19 and TRBJ1-1; D is possibly TRBD1 (5 bases). Germline CDR1 and CDR2: LNHDA and SQIVND (reference sequence). CDR3 size: 14 residues. Trimming shortened V by 2 bases and J by 0 bases, and 7 bases separated the two germline ends. The CDR3 region has the DNA TGTGCCAGTAGTATAACAGGTCTGAACACTGAAGCTTTCTTT. Protein: CASSITGLNTEAFF. Full variable domain (remainder filled in from reference TRBV19 and TRBJ1-1): DGGITQSPKYLFRKEGQNVTLSCEQNLNHDAMYWYRQDPGQGLRLIYYSQIVNDFQKGDIAEGYSVSREKKESFPLTVTSAQKNPTAFYLCASSITGLNTEAFFGQGTRLTVV.

CDR3 in amino acids: CAWSVGGGGYEQYF. The CDR3 DNA is TGTGCCTGGAGTGTAGGGGGTGGGGGGTACGAGCAGTACTTC. The rearrangement links TRBV30 to TRBJ2-7, with D perhaps assigned TRBD1 or TRBD2 (6 bases each). The germline V gene encodes CDR1 GTSNPN and CDR2 SVGIG (reference sequence). Trimming took 0 bases from V and 4 from J, leaving 13 bases between them. This CDR3 spans 14 amino acids.

The count of this clone is one. The chain combines TRBV3-1 (or the pseudogene TRBV3-2) with TRBJ2-3, with TRBD2 as a possible D gene (6 bases). Trimming removed 3 bases from V and 4 bases from J, with 11 bases in between. The CDR3 loop spans 14 amino acids. Germline V gene data show CDR1 as LGHDT and CDR2 as YNNKEL (reference sequence). The CDR3 DNA is TGTGCCAGCAGCCAGAGGGGAGGTGCAGATACGCAGTATTTT. This sequence encodes CASSQRGGADTQYF.

The chain uses TRBV28 and TRBJ1-2; D unresolved. V dropped 7 bases and J dropped 1 base, with 16 bases sitting between them. CDR1 and CDR2 (germline): MDHEN, SYDVKM. The CDR3 covers 15 residues. CDR3 sequence reads: CASTSFRYLNYGYTF. CDR3 nucleotides: TGTGCCAGCACCAGTTTTAGGTACCTTAACTATGGCTACACCTTC.

CDR3 nucleotide sequence: TGCAGTGGATTCACTAGGTACGAGCAGTACTTC. Its protein product is CSGFTRYEQYF. The gene calls are TRBV20-1 and TRBJ2-7, with D maybe TRBD2 (5 bases). The V gene lost 7 bases and the J gene lost 4 bases, with 11 bases spanning the gap. Looked up from germline, CDR1 is DFQATT and CDR2 is SNEGSKA (reference sequence). The CDR3 sequence is 11 residues long.